A selection of T cell receptor beta chains follows, all from one sample in a study of neurological immune-mediated disorders. TCRdb redid the calling of the 5' RACE reads with MiXCR, one entry per CDR3 protein. The repertoire consists of approximately 50,000 distinct CDR3 sequences, with more than 5% occurring once and the leading ten covering 1.1% to 1.5%. Source material: CD4+ T cells from blood. Receptors originate from a woman between 18 and 29 years old with multiple sclerosis. Each CDR3 is given with its conserved first and last residue. Fields, in order: D gene, V gene, J gene, CDR3 protein. D genes are given only for firm matches.

D: -; V: TRBV5-1; J: TRBJ1-1; CDR3: CASAGPMNTEAFF
D: -; V: TRBV7-9; J: TRBJ2-1; CDR3: CASSFGVQGRNEQFF
D: -; V: TRBV20-1; J: TRBJ2-5; CDR3: CSADGQETQYF
D: -; V: TRBV7-9; J: TRBJ1-1; CDR3: CASSLGTSNTEAFF
D: TRBD1; V: TRBV11-2; J: TRBJ2-2; CDR3: CASTHDRGDTGELFF
D: -; V: TRBV6-5; J: TRBJ1-5; CDR3: CASSYDGRNQPQHF
D: TRBD2; V: TRBV11-2; J: TRBJ2-1; CDR3: CASSLWSGLAVNNEQFF
D: -; V: TRBV7-7; J: TRBJ2-7; CDR3: CARRYEQYF
D: TRBD2; V: TRBV20-1; J: TRBJ2-3; CDR3: CSALSTSFRADTQYF
D: -; V: TRBV7-2; J: TRBJ1-2; CDR3: CASSLRIYGYTF
D: -; V: TRBV20-1; J: TRBJ2-2; CDR3: CSAYLNTGELFF
D: -; V: TRBV12-3/TRBV12-4; J: TRBJ2-5; CDR3: CASSLGGGMGQETQYF
D: -; V: TRBV20-1; J: TRBJ2-3; CDR3: CSARGSTPSTDTQYF
D: TRBD2; V: TRBV6-5; J: TRBJ2-2; CDR3: CASSYSYWRRGGVTGELFF
D: TRBD2; V: TRBV20-1; J: TRBJ2-1; CDR3: CSASLAGIINEQFF
D: TRBD1; V: TRBV20-1; J: TRBJ1-5; CDR3: CSAAPGQGGGQPQHF